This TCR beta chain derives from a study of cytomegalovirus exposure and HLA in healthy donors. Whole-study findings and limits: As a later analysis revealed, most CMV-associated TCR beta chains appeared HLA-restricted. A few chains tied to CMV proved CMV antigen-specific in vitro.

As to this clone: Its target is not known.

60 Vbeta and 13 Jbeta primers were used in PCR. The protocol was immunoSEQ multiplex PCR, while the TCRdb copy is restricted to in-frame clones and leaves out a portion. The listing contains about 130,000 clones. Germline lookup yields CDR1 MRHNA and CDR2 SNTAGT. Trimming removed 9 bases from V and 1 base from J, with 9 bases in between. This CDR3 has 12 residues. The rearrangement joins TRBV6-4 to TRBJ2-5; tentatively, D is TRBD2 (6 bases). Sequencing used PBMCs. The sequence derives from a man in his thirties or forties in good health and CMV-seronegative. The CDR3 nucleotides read TGTGCCAGGGGGGAGGTCCAAGAGACCCAGTACTTC. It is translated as CARGEVQETQYF.